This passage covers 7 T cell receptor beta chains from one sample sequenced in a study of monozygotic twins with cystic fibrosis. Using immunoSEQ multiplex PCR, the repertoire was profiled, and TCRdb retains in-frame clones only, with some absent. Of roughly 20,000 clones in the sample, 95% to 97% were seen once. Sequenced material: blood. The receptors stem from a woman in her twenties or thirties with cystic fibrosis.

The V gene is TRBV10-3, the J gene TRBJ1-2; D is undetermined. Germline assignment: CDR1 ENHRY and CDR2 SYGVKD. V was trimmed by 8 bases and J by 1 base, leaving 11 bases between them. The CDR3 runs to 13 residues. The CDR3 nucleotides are TGTGCCATCCGTGGCGCCCTTAACTATGGCTACACCTTC. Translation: CAIRGALNYGYTF.

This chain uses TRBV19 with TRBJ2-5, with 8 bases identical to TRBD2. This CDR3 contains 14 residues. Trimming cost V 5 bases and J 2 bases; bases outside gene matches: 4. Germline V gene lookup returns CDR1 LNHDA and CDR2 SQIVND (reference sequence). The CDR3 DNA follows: TGTGCCAGTAGTCCTAGCGGGCATCAAGAGACCCAGTACTTC. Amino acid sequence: CASSPSGHQETQYF.

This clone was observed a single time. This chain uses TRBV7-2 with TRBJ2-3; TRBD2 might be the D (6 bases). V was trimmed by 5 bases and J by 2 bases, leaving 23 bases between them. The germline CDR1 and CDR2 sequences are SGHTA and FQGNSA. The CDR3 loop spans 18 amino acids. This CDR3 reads CASSPVRTSFTLTDTQYF. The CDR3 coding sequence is TGTGCCAGCAGCCCAGTCCGCACTAGCTTTACGCTCACAGATACGCAGTATTTT.

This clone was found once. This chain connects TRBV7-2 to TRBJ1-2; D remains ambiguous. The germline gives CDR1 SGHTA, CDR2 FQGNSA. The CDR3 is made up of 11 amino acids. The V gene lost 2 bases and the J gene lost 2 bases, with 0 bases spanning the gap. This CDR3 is CASSLNYGYTF. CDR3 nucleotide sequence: TGTGCCAGCAGCTTAAACTATGGCTACACCTTC. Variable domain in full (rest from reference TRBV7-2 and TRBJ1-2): GAGVSQSPSNKVTEKGKDVELRCDPISGHTALYWYRQSLGQGLEFLIYFQGNSAPDKSGLPSDRFSAERTGGSVSTLTIQRTQQEDSAVYLCASSLNYGYTFGSGTRLTVV.

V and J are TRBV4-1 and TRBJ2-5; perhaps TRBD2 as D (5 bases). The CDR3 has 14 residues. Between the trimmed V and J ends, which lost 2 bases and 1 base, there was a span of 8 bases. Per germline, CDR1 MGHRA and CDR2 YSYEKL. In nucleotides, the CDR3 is TGCGCCAGCAGCCAATCTGGACTCCAAGAGACCCAGTACTTC. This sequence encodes CASSQSGLQETQYF.

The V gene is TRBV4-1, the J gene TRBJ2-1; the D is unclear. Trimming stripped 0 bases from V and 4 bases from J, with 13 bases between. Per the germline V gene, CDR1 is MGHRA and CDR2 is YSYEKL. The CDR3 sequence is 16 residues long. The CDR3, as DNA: TGCGCCAGCAGCCAAGATTGGCAGACTGATTACAATGAGCAGTTCTTC. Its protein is CASSQDWQTDYNEQFF.

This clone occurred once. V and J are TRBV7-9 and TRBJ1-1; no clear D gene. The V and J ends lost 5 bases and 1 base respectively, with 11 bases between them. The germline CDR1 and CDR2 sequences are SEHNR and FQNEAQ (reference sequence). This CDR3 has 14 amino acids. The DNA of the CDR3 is TGTGCCAGCAGCCCACTCGGTCGGAACACTGAAGCTTTCTTT. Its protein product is CASSPLGRNTEAFF.